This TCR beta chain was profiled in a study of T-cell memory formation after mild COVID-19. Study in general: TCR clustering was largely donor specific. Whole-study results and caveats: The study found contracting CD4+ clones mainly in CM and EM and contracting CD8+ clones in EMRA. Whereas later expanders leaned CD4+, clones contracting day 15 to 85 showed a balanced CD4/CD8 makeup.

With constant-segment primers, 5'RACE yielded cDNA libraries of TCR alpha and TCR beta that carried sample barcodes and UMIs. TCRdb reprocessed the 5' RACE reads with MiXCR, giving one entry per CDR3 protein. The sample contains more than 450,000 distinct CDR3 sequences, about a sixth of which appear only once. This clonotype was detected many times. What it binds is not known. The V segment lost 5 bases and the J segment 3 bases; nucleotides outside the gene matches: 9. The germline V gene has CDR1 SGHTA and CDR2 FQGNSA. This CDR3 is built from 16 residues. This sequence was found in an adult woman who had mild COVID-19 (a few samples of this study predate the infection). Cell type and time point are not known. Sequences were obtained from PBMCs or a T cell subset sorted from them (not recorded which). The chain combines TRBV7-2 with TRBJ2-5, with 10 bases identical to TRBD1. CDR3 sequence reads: CASSVQAGQGKETQYF. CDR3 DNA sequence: TGTGCCAGCAGCGTACAGGCGGGACAGGGGAAAGAGACCCAGTACTTC.